The clone carrying this T cell receptor (beta chain) was recorded many times. No antigen is known for it. TCR alpha and beta CDR3 regions were amplified from RNA using iRepertoire nested multiplex PCR. Input was roughly 95-450 ng of tissue mRNA or PBMC total RNA. TCRdb recomputed calls from the multiplex PCR reads with MiXCR, one row per CDR3 protein. The table records some 190,000 distinct CDR3 sequences, around 30% of them present only once. This entry comes from a study of glioma-infiltrating T cells. CDR1 is MGHRA, CDR2 YSYEKL, per germline. There are 15 residues in the CDR3. After removal of 3 bases from V and 2 bases from J, the junction contained 7 bases not matched to a gene. Study-level points and caveats: Tissue-blood divergence was below expectation in non-neoplastic patients, above in gliomas. Tissue and blood shared very few CDR3 sequences.

The sequenced sample was glioma tissue, nonneoplastic brain tissue, or PBMCs (not recorded which). This chain joins TRBV4-1 and TRBJ2-7, with 7 positions matching TRBD2. This sequence was found in a human donor with low-grade glioma or glioblastoma, undergoing nonglioma brain surgery, or in good health (not recorded which). The CDR3 here is CASSHPSGAAYEQYF. Here the CDR3 DNA reads TGCGCCAGCAGCCACCCAAGCGGGGCTGCCTACGAGCAGTACTTC.